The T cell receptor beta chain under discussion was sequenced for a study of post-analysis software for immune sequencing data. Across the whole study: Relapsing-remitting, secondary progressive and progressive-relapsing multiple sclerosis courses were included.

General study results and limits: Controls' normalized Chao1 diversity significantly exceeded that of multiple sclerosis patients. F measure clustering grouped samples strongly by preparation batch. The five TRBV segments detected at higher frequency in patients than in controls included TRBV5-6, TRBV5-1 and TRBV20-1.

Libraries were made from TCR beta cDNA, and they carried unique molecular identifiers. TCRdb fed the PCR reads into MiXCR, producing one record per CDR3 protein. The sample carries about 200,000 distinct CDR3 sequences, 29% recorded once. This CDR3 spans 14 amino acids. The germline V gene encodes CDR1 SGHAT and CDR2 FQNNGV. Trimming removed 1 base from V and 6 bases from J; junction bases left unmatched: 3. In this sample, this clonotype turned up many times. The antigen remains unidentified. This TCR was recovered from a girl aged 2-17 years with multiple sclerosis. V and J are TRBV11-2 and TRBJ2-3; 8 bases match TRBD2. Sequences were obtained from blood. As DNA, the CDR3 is TGTGCCAGCAGCTTAGCGGGGGGGCGGGATACGCAGTATTTT. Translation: CASSLAGGRDTQYF. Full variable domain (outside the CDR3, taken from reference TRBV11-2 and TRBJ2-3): EAGVAQSPRYKIIEKRQSVAFWCNPISGHATLYWYQQILGQGPKLLIQFQNNGVVDDSQLPKDRFSAERLKGVDSTLKIQPAKLEDSAVYLCASSLAGGRDTQYFGPGTRLTVL.